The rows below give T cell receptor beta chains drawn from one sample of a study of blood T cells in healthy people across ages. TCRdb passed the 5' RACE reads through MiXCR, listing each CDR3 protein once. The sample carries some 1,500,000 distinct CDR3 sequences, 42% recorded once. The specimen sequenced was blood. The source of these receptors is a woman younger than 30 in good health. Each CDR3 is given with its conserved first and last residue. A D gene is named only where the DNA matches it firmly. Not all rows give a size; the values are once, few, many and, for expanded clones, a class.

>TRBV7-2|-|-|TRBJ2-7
CASRLRVGRTYEQYF
TGTGCCAGCAGGCTACGGGTGGGCAGAACCTACGAGCAGTACTTC
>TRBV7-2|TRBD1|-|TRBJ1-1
CASSPGQVPNTEAFF
TGTGCCAGCAGCCCCGGACAGGTTCCTAACACTGAAGCTTTCTTT
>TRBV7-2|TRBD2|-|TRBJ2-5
CASSLAHVSGVQYF
TGTGCCAGCAGCTTAGCCCATGTTAGCGGGGTACAGTACTTC
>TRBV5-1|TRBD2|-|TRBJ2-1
CASSLDTTSGRRQFF
TGCGCCAGCAGCTTGGATACGACTAGCGGGAGGCGGCAGTTCTTC
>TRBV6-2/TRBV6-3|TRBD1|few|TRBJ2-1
CASIVGDRSDESLVSYNEQFF
TGTGCCAGCATAGTTGGGGACAGGAGTGACGAAAGCCTTGTCTCCTACAATGAGCAGTTCTTC
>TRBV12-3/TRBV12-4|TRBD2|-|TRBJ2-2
CASINRVLGALGLAENTGELFF
TGTGCCAGCATTAACCGGGTCTTGGGCGCGCTAGGACTAGCGGAGAACACCGGGGAGCTGTTTTTT
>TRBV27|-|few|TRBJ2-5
CASSLSGGALETQYF
TGTGCCAGCAGTTTATCGGGGGGGGCCCTCGAGACCCAGTACTTC
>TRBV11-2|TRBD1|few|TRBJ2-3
CASSLAGQGVSTDTQYF
TGTGCCAGCAGCTTAGCGGGACAGGGGGTAAGCACAGATACGCAGTATTTT
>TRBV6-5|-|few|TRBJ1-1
CASSYSMWGEAFF
TGTGCCAGCAGTTACTCGATGTGGGGTGAAGCTTTCTTT
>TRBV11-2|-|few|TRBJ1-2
CASSSNRAYGYTF
TGTGCCAGCAGCTCTAACCGGGCCTATGGCTACACCTTC
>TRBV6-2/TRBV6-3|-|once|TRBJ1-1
CASSLSGPTEAFF
TGTGCCAGCAGCCTCTCGGGCCCGACTGAAGCTTTCTTT
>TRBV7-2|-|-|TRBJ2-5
CASSLGGFFSEQYF
TGTGCCAGCAGCTTAGGGGGGTTTTTTTCGGAGCAGTACTTC
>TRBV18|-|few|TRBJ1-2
CASSPGEPLYGYTF
TGTGCCAGCTCACCAGGAGAGCCTTTATATGGCTACACCTTC
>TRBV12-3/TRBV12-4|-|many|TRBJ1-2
CASREGPYGYTF
TGTGCCAGCAGGGAGGGGCCCTATGGCTACACCTTC
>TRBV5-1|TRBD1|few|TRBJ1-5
CASSPGDRYSNQPQHF
TGCGCCAGCAGCCCGGGGGACAGGTATAGCAATCAGCCCCAGCATTTT
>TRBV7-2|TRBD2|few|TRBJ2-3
CASSLVASGREGTQYF
TGTGCCAGCAGCTTAGTTGCTAGCGGGAGGGAGGGTACGCAGTATTTT
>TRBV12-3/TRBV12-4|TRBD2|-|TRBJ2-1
CASSTGTSGVQETQFF
TGTGCCAGCAGCACCGGGACTAGCGGAGTACAAGAGACCCAGTTCTTC
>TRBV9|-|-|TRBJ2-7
CASSVGAGTGPYEQYF
TGTGCCAGCAGCGTTGGGGCCGGGACTGGACCCTACGAGCAGTACTTC
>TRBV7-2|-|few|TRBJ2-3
CASSIRSRGADTQYF
TGTGCCAGCAGCATCCGGTCAAGAGGCGCAGATACGCAGTATTTT
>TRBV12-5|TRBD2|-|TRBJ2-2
CASGSGLAGPGELFF
TGTGCTAGTGGTTCGGGACTAGCGGGACCCGGGGAGCTGTTTTTT
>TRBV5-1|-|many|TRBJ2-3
CASSDQGPDTQYF
TGCGCCAGCAGCGACCAGGGTCCAGATACGCAGTATTTT
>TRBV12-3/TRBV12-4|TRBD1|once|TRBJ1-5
CASSFPQGGDQPQHF
TGTGCCAGCAGTTTCCCACAGGGGGGGGATCAGCCCCAGCATTTT
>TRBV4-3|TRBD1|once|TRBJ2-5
CASSQDFRDSLYNEQYF
TGCGCCAGCAGCCAAGATTTCAGGGACAGCCTCTACAATGAGCAGTACTTC
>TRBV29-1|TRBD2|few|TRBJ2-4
CSVEEGREVNIQYF
TGCAGCGTTGAAGAGGGGAGGGAGGTAAACATTCAGTACTTC
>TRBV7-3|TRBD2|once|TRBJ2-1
CANSFLAGVNEQFF
TGTGCCAACAGCTTTTTAGCGGGGGTCAATGAGCAGTTCTTC
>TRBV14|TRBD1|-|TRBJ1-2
CASSQDRTGAYGYTF
TGTGCCAGCAGCCAAGACCGGACAGGGGCTTATGGCTACACCTTC
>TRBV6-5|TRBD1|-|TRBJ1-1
CASSTDRATEAFF
TGTGCCAGCAGCACCGACAGGGCTACTGAAGCTTTCTTT
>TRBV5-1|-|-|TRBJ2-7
CASSLVATTSHEQYF
TGCGCCAGCAGCTTGGTCGCCACGACGTCCCATGAGCAGTACTTC
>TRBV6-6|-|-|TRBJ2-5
CASSSPGEFEETQYF
TGTGCCAGCAGTTCCCCAGGGGAATTCGAGGAGACCCAGTACTTC
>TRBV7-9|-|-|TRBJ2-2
CASTYLNTGELFF
TGTGCCAGCACCTACTTGAACACCGGGGAGCTGTTTTTT
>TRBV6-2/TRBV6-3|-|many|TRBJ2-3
CASSWGASTDTQYF
TGTGCCAGCAGTTGGGGGGCTAGCACAGATACGCAGTATTTT
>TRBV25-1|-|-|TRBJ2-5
CASSEPGHFKTQYF
TGTGCCAGCAGTGAACCGGGACACTTTAAGACCCAGTACTTC
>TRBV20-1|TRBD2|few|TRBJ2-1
CSARSPGTSGGISYNEQFF
TGCAGTGCTAGATCCCCCGGGACTAGCGGGGGGATTTCCTACAATGAGCAGTTCTTC
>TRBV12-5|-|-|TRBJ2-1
CASQEGGPRNEQFF
TGTGCTAGCCAAGAGGGGGGCCCTAGGAATGAGCAGTTCTTC
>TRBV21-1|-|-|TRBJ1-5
CASSKPGQGNQPQHF
TGTGCCAGCAGCAAACCCGGCCAGGGAAATCAGCCCCAGCATTTT
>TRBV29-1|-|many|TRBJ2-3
CSVEVSGRSTDTQYF
TGCAGCGTTGAAGTATCAGGTCGCAGCACAGATACGCAGTATTTT
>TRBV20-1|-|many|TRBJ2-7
CSAKQTYEQYF
TGCAGTGCTAAACAGACCTACGAGCAGTACTTC
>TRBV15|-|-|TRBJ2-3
CATSRPPSITQYF
TGTGCCACCAGCAGACCTCCTAGCATAACGCAGTATTTT
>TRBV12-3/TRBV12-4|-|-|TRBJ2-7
CASTPGGEQYF
TGTGCCAGCACTCCGGGGGGCGAACAGTACTTC
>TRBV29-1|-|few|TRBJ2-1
CSVEPQGSSYNEQFF
TGCAGCGTTGAACCACAGGGAAGCTCCTACAATGAGCAGTTCTTC
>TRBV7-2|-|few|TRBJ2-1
CASSLLEGTQFF
TGTGCCAGCAGCCTCCTTGAGGGGACCCAGTTCTTC
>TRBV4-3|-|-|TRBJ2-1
CASSQRTAAREQFF
TGCGCCAGCAGCCAACGGACTGCGGCAAGGGAGCAGTTCTTC
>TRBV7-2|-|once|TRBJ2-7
CAGSLWSAQASEQYF
TGTGCCGGCAGCTTATGGTCAGCTCAAGCAAGCGAGCAGTACTTC
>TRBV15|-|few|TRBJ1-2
CATSRALARAGYGYTF
TGTGCCACCAGCAGAGCCTTGGCGCGAGCGGGCTATGGCTACACCTTC
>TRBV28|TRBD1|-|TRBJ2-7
CASTYPGQGSYEQYF
TGTGCCAGCACTTATCCGGGACAGGGATCCTACGAGCAGTACTTC
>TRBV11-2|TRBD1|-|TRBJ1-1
CASSQIQGLIAFF
TGTGCCAGCAGCCAGATACAGGGGCTTATAGCTTTCTTT
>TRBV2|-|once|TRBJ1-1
CASSVGAPEAFF
TGTGCCAGCAGTGTAGGGGCCCCCGAAGCTTTCTTT
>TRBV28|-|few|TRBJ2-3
CASRPGQRVDTQYF
TGTGCCAGCAGGCCCGGACAGAGAGTCGATACGCAGTATTTT
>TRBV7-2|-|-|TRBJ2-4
CASSFRRLAKNIQYF
TGTGCCAGCAGCTTCCGACGGTTAGCCAAAAACATTCAGTACTTC
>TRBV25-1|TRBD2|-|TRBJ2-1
CASSDSRGAGAPNEQFF
TGTGCCAGCAGTGACTCACGGGGAGCGGGGGCCCCGAATGAGCAGTTCTTC
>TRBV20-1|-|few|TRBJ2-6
CSARDRRQWSSGANVLTF
TGCAGTGCTAGAGATCGGCGACAGTGGAGCTCTGGGGCCAACGTCCTGACTTTC
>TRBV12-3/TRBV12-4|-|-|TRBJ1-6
CASSFHSYNSPLHF
TGTGCCAGCAGTTTTCACTCCTATAATTCACCCCTCCACTTT
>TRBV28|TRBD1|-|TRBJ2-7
CASYHRDRGYEQYF
TGTGCCAGCTACCACCGGGACAGGGGCTACGAGCAGTACTTC
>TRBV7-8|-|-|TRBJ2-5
CASSLALGQETQYF
TGTGCCAGCAGCTTAGCGCTTGGACAAGAGACCCAGTACTTC
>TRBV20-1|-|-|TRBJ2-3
CSATATPVSDTQYF
TGCAGTGCTACCGCGACCCCAGTGTCGGATACGCAGTATTTT
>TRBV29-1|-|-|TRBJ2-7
CSVVSAHAYEQYF
TGCAGCGTTGTGTCAGCTCACGCCTACGAGCAGTACTTC
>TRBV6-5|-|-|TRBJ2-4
CASSPRRIAKNIQYF
TGTGCCAGCAGCCCTCGGAGGATAGCCAAAAACATTCAGTACTTC
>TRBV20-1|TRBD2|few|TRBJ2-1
CSASQRESYNEQFF
TGCAGTGCTAGCCAGCGGGAGTCCTACAATGAGCAGTTCTTC